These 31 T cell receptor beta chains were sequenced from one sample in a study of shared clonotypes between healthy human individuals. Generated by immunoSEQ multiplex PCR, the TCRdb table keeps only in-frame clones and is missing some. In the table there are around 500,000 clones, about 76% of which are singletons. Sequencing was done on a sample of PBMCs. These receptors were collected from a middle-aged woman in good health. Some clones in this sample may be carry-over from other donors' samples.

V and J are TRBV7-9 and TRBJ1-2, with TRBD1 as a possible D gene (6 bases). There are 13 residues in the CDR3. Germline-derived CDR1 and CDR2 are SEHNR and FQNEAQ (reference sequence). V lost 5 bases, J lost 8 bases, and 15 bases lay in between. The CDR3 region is CASSPLGGHGYTF. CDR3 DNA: TGTGCCAGCAGCCCCCTCGGGGGGCACGGCTACACCTTC.

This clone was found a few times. The CDR3: CASSLDGRSTDTQYF. CDR3 nucleotides: TGCGCCAGCAGCTTGGACGGGAGATCCACAGATACGCAGTATTTT. The chain couples TRBV5-1 to TRBJ2-3; tentative D call: TRBD2 (6 bases). CDR3 length equals 15 residues. Trimming removed 0 bases at V and 2 bases at J, with 10 bases between. Germline CDR1 SGHRS, CDR2 YFSETQ.

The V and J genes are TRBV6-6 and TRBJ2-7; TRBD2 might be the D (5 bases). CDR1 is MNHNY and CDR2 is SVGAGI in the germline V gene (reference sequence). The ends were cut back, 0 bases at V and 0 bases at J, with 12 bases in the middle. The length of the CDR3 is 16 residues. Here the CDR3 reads CASSYSRAVSSYEQYF. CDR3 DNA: TGTGCCAGCAGTTACTCACGAGCGGTCAGCTCCTACGAGCAGTACTTC.

CDR3 in amino acids: CASSEFGGNEQFF. CDR3 in DNA: TGTGCCAGCAGTGAGTTCGGTGGGAATGAGCAGTTCTTC. The chain uses TRBV6-4 and TRBJ2-1; D is ambiguous. Between the trimmed V and J ends, which lost 3 bases and 7 bases, there was a span of 10 bases. Germline CDR1 reads MRHNA; CDR2 reads SNTAGT. The CDR3 totals 13 residues.

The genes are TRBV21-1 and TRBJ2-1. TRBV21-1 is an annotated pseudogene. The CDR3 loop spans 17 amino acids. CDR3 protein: CASSKVPGPAATWEQFF. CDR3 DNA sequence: TGTGCCAGCAGCAAGGTTCCGGGACCAGCGGCTACATGGGAGCAGTTCTTC.

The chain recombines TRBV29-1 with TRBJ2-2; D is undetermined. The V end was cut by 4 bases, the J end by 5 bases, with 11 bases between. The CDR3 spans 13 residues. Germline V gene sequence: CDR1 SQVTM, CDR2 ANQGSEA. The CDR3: CSVVFRVTGELFF. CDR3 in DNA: TGCAGCGTTGTTTTTCGGGTGACCGGGGAGCTGTTTTTT.

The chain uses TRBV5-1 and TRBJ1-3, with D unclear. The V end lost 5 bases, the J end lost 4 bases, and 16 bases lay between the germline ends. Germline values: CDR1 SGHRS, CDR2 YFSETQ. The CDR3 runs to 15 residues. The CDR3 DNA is TGCGCCAGCAGTTCAGACGGAGCTCCCGGAAACACCATATATTTT. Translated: CASSSDGAPGNTIYF.

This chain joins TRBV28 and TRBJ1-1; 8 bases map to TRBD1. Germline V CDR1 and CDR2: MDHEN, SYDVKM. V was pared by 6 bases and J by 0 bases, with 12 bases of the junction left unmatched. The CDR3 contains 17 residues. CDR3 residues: CASRRNRGNLMNTEAFF. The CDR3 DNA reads TGTGCCAGCAGGAGAAACAGGGGGAACCTAATGAACACTGAAGCTTTCTTT.

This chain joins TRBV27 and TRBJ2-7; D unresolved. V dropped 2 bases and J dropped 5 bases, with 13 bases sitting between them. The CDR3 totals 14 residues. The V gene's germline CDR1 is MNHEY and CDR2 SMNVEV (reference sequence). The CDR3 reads CASSLIGFQDEQYF. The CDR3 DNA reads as TGTGCCAGCAGTTTAATCGGGTTCCAGGACGAGCAGTACTTC.

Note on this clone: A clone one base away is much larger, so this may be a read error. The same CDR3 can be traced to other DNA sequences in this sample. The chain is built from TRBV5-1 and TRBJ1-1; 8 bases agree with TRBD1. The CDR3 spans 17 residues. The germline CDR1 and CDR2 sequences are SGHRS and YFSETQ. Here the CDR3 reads CASSPGTGGRSNTEAFF. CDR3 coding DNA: TGCGCCAGCAGCCCCGGGACAGGAGGTCGGTCGAACACTGAGGCTTTCTTT.

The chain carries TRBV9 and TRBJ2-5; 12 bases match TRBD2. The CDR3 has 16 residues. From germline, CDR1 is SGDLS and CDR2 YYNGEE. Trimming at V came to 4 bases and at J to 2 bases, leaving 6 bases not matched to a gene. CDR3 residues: CASSLAGGRNQETQYF. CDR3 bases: TGTGCCAGCAGCCTAGCGGGAGGGCGAAATCAAGAGACCCAGTACTTC.

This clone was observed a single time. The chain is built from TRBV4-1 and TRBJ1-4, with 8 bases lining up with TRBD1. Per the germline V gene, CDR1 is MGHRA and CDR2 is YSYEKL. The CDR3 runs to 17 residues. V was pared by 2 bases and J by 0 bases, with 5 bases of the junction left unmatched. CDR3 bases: TGCGCCAGCAGCCAAAGACAGGGGTCCGCAACTAATGAAAAACTGTTTTTT. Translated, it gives CASSQRQGSATNEKLFF.

The CDR3, as DNA: TGTGCCAGCAGCTCATTAGCGGGCTTCGATGAGCAGTTCTTC. This codes for CASSSLAGFDEQFF. The V and J genes are TRBV5-6 and TRBJ2-1; 7 nucleotides line up with TRBD2. J was trimmed by 8 bases and V by 3 bases; bases with no gene match: 8. Germline V gene lookup returns CDR1 SGHDT and CDR2 YYEEEE. The CDR3 totals 14 residues.

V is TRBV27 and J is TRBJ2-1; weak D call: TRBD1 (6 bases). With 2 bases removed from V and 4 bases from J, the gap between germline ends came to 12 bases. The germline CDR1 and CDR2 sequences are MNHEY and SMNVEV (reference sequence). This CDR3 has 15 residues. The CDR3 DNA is TGTGCCAGCAGTTTAAGTCGCACAGGGTACAATGAGCAGTTCTTC. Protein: CASSLSRTGYNEQFF.

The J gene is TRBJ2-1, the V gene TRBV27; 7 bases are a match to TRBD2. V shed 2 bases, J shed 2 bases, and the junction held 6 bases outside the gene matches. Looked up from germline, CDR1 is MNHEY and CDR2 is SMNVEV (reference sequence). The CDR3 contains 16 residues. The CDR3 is CASSLSGTHTYNEQFF. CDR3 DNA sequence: TGTGCCAGCAGTTTAAGCGGGACTCATACCTACAATGAGCAGTTCTTC.

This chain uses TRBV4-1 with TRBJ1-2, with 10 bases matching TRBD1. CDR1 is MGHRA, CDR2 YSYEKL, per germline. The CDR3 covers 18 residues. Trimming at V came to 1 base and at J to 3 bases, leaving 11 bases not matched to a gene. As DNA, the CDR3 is TGCGCCAGCAGCCAAGCTCCGGACAGGGGGGCCTCCGACTATGGCTACACCTTC. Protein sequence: CASSQAPDRGASDYGYTF.

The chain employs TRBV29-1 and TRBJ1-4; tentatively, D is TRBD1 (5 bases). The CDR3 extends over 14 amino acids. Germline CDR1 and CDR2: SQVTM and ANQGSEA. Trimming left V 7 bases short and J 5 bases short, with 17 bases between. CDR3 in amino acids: CSAARGTVNEKLFF. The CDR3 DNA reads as TGCAGCGCGGCCCGCGGGACGGTGAATGAAAAACTGTTTTTT.

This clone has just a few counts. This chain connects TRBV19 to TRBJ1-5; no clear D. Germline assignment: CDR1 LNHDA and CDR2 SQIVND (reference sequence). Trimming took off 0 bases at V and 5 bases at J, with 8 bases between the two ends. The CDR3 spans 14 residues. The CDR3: CASSIEGIYQPQHF. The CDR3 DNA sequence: TGTGCCAGTAGTATAGAGGGTATCTATCAGCCCCAGCATTTT.

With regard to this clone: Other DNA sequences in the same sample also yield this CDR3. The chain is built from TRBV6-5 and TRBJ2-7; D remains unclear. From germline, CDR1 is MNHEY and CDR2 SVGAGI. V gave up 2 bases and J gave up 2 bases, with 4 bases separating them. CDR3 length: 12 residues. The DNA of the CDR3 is TGTGCCAGCAGTTACAGTCCCTACGAGCAGTACTTC. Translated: CASSYSPYEQYF.

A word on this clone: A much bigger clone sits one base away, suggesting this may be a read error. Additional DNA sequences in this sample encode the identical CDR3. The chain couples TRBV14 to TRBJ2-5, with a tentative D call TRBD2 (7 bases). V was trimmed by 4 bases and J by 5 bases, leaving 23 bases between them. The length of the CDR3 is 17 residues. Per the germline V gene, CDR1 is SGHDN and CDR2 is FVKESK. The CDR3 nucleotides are TGTGCCAGCAGCCTCCTGATGAGCACAGGGAGGGAGGAGACCCAGTACTTC. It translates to CASSLLMSTGREETQYF.

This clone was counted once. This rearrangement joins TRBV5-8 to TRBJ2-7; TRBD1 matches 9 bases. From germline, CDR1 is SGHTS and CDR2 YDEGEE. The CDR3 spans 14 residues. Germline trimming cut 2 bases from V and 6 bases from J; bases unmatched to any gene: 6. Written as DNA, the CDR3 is TGTGCCAGCAGCTTAGGGTACAGGGGGCGCGAGCAGTACTTC. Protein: CASSLGYRGREQYF.

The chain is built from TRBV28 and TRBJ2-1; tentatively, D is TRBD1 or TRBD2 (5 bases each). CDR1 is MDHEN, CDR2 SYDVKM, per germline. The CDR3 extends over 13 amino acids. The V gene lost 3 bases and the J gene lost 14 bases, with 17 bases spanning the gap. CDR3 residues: CASSLGVARIEFF. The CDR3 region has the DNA TGTGCCAGCAGTTTGGGGGTGGCTAGGATTGAGTTCTTC.

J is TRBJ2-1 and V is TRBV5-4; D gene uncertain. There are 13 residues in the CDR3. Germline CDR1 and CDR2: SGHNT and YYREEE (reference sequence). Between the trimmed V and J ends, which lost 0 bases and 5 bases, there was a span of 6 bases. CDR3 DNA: TGTGCCAGCAGCTTGGACAACAACAATGAGCAGTTCTTC. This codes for CASSLDNNNEQFF. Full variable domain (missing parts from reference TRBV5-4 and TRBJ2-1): ETGVTQSPTHLIKTRGQQVTLRCSSQSGHNTVSWYQQALGQGPQFIFQYYREEENGRGNFPPRFSGLQFPNYSSELNVNALELDDSALYLCASSLDNNNEQFFGPGTRLTVL.

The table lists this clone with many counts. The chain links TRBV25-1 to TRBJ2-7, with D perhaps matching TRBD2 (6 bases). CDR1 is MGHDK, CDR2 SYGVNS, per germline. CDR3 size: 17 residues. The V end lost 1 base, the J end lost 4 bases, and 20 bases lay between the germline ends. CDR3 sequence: CASSEFRRDLGLYEQYF. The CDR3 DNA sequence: TGTGCCAGCAGTGAATTTCGGCGGGACCTCGGGCTTTACGAGCAGTACTTC.

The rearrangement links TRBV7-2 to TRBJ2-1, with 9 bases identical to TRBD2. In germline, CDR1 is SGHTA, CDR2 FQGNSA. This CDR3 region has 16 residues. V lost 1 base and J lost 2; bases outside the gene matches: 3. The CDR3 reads CASSLGGRGTYNEQFF. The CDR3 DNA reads TGTGCCAGCAGCTTAGGCGGGAGGGGCACCTACAATGAGCAGTTCTTC. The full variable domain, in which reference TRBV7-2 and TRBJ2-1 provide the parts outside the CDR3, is GAGVSQSPSNKVTEKGKDVELRCDPISGHTALYWYRQSLGQGLEFLIYFQGNSAPDKSGLPSDRFSAERTGGSVSTLTIQRTQQEDSAVYLCASSLGGRGTYNEQFFGPGTRLTVL.

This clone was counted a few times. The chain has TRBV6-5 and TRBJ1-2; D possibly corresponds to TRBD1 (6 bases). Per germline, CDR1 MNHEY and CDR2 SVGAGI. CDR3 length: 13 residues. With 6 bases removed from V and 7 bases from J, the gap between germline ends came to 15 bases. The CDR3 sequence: CASRPQGTGGYTF. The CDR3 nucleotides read TGTGCCAGCAGGCCACAGGGAACCGGTGGCTACACCTTC.

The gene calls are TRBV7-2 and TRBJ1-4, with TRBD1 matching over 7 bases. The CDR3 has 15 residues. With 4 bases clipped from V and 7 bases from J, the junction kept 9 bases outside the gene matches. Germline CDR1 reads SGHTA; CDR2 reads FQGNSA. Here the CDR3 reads CASSSQTGTGEKLFF. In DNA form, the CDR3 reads TGTGCCAGCAGCTCGCAGACAGGGACCGGTGAAAAACTGTTTTTT.

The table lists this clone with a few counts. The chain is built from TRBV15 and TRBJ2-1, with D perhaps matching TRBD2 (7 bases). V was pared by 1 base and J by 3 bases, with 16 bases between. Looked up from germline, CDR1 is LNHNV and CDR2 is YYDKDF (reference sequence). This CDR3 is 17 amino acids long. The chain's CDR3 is CATSRGGGLADYNEQFF. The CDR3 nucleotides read TGTGCCACCAGCAGAGGAGGGGGGCTAGCGGACTACAATGAGCAGTTCTTC. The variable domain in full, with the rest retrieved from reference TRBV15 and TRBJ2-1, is DAMVIQNPRYQVTQFGKPVTLSCSQTLNHNVMYWYQQKSSQAPKLLFHYYDKDFNNEADTPDNFQSRRPNTSFCFLDIRSPGLGDTAMYLCATSRGGGLADYNEQFFGPGTRLTVL.

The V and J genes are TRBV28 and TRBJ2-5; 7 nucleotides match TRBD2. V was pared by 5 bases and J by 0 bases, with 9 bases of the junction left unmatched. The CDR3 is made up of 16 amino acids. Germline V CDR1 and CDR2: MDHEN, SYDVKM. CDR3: CASSGGVLRHQETQYF. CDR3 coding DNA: TGTGCCAGCAGTGGGGGGGTGCTGCGGCACCAAGAGACCCAGTACTTC.

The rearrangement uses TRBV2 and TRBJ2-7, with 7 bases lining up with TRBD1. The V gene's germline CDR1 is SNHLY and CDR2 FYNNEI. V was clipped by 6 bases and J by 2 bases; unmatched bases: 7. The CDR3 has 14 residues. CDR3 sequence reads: CASSRQGKAYEQYF. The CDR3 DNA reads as TGTGCCAGCAGCCGACAGGGAAAAGCCTACGAGCAGTACTTC.

Here the CDR3 reads CASSPWTGENTEAFF. Here the CDR3 DNA reads TGTGCCAGCAGCCCCTGGACAGGGGAGAACACTGAAGCTTTCTTT. The chain has TRBV28 and TRBJ1-1; 9 bases line up with TRBD1. The CDR3 runs to 15 residues. Trimming took 6 bases from V and 1 from J; bases not matched to a gene: 6. CDR1 and CDR2 (germline): MDHEN, SYDVKM.